This T cell receptor (beta chain) stems from a study of blood T cells in healthy people across ages. Study results and caveats: Age showed a roughly linear inverse relationship with TCR beta diversity per million T cells. The long-lived group displayed more naive CD4+ cells, plus higher diversity, than the aged donors did.

A note on this clonotype: The antigen remains unidentified.

Per germline, CDR1 LGHDT and CDR2 YNNKEL (reference sequence). The CDR3 consists of 19 residues. J lost 4 bases, V lost 2 bases, and 13 bases had no gene match. Through a sample-barcoded 5' primer and a J-beta primer mix, a second PCR was run for roughly 6 to 12 cycles. Each CDR3 protein gets one entry after TCRdb re-called the 5' RACE reads with MiXCR. The table includes about 1.5 million distinct CDR3 sequences, less than 45% detected once. This chain uses TRBV3-1 with TRBJ2-1; 11 bases agree with TRBD1. The sample was blood. This receptor was identified in a woman aged 18-29 years in good health. The chain's CDR3 is CASSQTHILGTGGYNEQFF. Written as DNA, the CDR3 is TGTGCCAGCAGCCAAACCCACATCCTCGGGACAGGGGGATACAATGAGCAGTTCTTC.